Following are 15 T cell receptor beta chains from one sample sequenced in a study of identifying expanded T cells in peripheral blood. The protocol was immunoSEQ multiplex PCR, while the TCRdb copy is restricted to in-frame clones and leaves out a portion. The table lists 95,000 to 100,000 clones, around nine tenths of them singletons. Specimen: blood. The receptors stem from a person between 18 and 75 years old in good health.

The rearrangement uses TRBV7-9 and TRBJ2-7; 8 nucleotides match TRBD2. V was pared by 5 bases and J by 1 base, with 10 bases of the junction left unmatched. This CDR3 has 16 residues. CDR1 and CDR2 from the germline V gene are SEHNR and FQNEAQ (reference sequence). CDR3 DNA sequence: TGTGCCAGCAGCCCCGCGGGGGGTTTCGCTTCCTACGAGCAGTACTTC. It codes for CASSPAGGFASYEQYF. Supplemented by reference TRBV7-9 and TRBJ2-7, the full variable domain reads DTGVSQNPRHKITKRGQNVTFRCDPISEHNRLYWYRQTLGQGPEFLTYFQNEAQLEKSRLLSDRFSAERPKGSFSTLEIQRTEQGDSAMYLCASSPAGGFASYEQYFGPGTRLTVT.

The CDR3 sequence: CASSFQGGYEQYF. The CDR3 DNA reads TGTGCCAGCAGTTTTCAGGGCGGCTACGAGCAGTACTTC. The chain links TRBV27 to TRBJ2-7; D perhaps matches TRBD1 (5 bases). The CDR3 is 13 amino acids. Germline-derived CDR1 and CDR2 are MNHEY and SMNVEV (reference sequence). The V gene lost 3 bases and the J gene lost 3 bases, with 9 bases spanning the gap.

The chain uses TRBV19 and TRBJ1-5; the D gene is possibly TRBD1 (5 bases). CDR3 length: 17 residues. V dropped 2 bases and J dropped 0 bases, with 14 bases sitting between them. Germline V lookup: CDR1 LNHDA, CDR2 SQIVND (reference sequence). This CDR3 reads CASSIIPGPYSNQPQHF. The CDR3 DNA reads as TGTGCCAGTAGTATAATACCGGGGCCCTATAGCAATCAGCCCCAGCATTTT.

V is TRBV28 and J is TRBJ2-4; D not certain. V dropped 8 bases and J dropped 7 bases, with 15 bases sitting between them. The CDR3 runs 13 residues. Per germline, CDR1 MDHEN and CDR2 SYDVKM. CDR3 DNA sequence: TGTGCCAGCCTCCGGTGGATTGATAACATTCAGTACTTC. Its protein is CASLRWIDNIQYF.

The J gene is TRBJ1-2, the V gene TRBV6-5; D is possibly TRBD1 (5 bases). The germline V gene encodes CDR1 MNHEY and CDR2 SVGAGI. The CDR3 extends over 12 amino acids. V lost 6 bases and J 9 bases, leaving 14 bases between the germline ends. CDR3 nucleotides: TGTGCCAGCAGCTCCGGGACGGAGCGCTACACCTTC. The encoded protein is CASSSGTERYTF.

J is TRBJ1-4 and V is TRBV15; tentative D call: TRBD1 (5 bases). CDR1 and CDR2 (germline): LNHNV, YYDKDF (reference sequence). V was trimmed by 1 base and J by 3 bases, leaving 24 bases between them. The CDR3 is made up of 20 amino acids. The CDR3 loop reads CATSRGYDRDPTAANEKLFF. CDR3 DNA: TGTGCCACCAGCAGAGGCTATGACCGGGACCCGACGGCGGCTAATGAAAAACTGTTTTTT.

The rearrangement joins TRBV5-5 to TRBJ2-1; maybe TRBD2 (6 bases). Germline CDR1 and CDR2: SGHKS and YYEKEE (reference sequence). V lost 0 bases and J lost 4, with 14 bases in between. This CDR3 is 16 amino acids long. The CDR3 bases are TGTGCCAGCAGCTTGGCTTTTGCGGGGCGATACAATGAGCAGTTCTTC. Translated: CASSLAFAGRYNEQFF. The full variable domain, completed using reference TRBV5-5 and TRBJ2-1, is DAGVTQSPTHLIKTRGQQVTLRCSPISGHKSVSWYQQVLGQGPQFIFQYYEKEERGRGNFPDRFSARQFPNYSSELNVNALLLGDSALYLCASSLAFAGRYNEQFFGPGTRLTVL.

The chain has TRBV11-2 and TRBJ2-3; D might be TRBD2 (6 bases). Germline V lookup: CDR1 SGHAT, CDR2 FQNNGV. The CDR3 has 14 amino acids. V dropped 4 bases and J dropped 5 bases, with 13 bases sitting between them. CDR3 DNA: TGTGCCAGCAGCTCGAGTCGCGGGGTAGATACGCAGTATTTT. This gives the protein CASSSSRGVDTQYF.

The CDR3 nucleotides are TGTGCCAGCAGTGATGAATGGGGGACCCAGTACTTC. It translates to CASSDEWGTQYF. The rearrangement uses TRBV2 and TRBJ2-5; D is undetermined. The CDR3 sequence is 12 residues long. V was pared by 3 bases and J by 7 bases, with 9 bases between. Germline CDR1 and CDR2: SNHLY and FYNNEI. Full variable domain (missing parts from reference TRBV2 and TRBJ2-5): EPEVTQTPSHQVTQMGQEVILRCVPISNHLYFYWYRQILGQKVEFLVSFYNNEISEKSEIFDDQFSVERPDGSNFTLKIRSTKLEDSAMYFCASSDEWGTQYFGPGTRLLVL.

The gene calls are TRBV18 and TRBJ1-3, with D maybe TRBD1 (5 bases). Germline assignment: CDR1 KGHSH and CDR2 LQKENI. The CDR3 length is 15 residues. The V gene lost 3 bases and the J gene lost 0 bases, with 9 bases spanning the gap. The CDR3: CASSPLGVSGNTIYF. The CDR3 DNA sequence: TGTGCCAGCTCACCCCTAGGGGTCTCTGGAAACACCATATATTTT.

DNA of the CDR3: TGTGCCAGTCGGGAAGATAGCAATCAGCCCCAGCATTTT. It codes for CASREDSNQPQHF. The chain has TRBV6-6 and TRBJ1-5; no reliable D call. The CDR3 covers 13 residues. In germline, CDR1 is MNHNY, CDR2 SVGAGI (reference sequence). V was shortened by 9 bases and J by 0 bases, with 9 bases between the two germline ends.

V usage is TRBV6-5 and J usage is TRBJ2-7; 12 bases are shared with TRBD2. Germline V CDR1 and CDR2: MNHEY, SVGAGI. The length of the CDR3 is 15 residues. The trim removed 0 bases at V and 6 bases at J, leaving 3 bases unmatched. In DNA form, the CDR3 reads TGTGCCAGCAGTTACTCTCTAGCGGGGGGGCCCGAGCAGTACTTC. It codes for CASSYSLAGGPEQYF.

V gene TRBV2 combines with J gene TRBJ1-5, with 12 bases fitting TRBD1. With V trimmed by 6 bases and J by 4 bases, 4 bases remained unmatched. Germline CDR1 SNHLY, CDR2 FYNNEI. This CDR3 has 15 amino acids. The CDR3 protein is CASRGTGGWNQPQHF. In nucleotides, the CDR3 is TGTGCCAGCAGAGGGACAGGGGGCTGGAATCAGCCCCAGCATTTT.

The genes are TRBV7-8 and TRBJ2-7; 7 bases line up with TRBD1. The CDR3 has 14 residues. V lost 4 bases to trimming and J lost 5 bases; unmatched junction nucleotides: 8. The germline CDR1 and CDR2 sequences are SGHVS and FQNEAQ. CDR3 DNA sequence: TGTGCCAGCAGCTCCGACAGGGCAAGTAACGAGCAGTACTTC. Its translation: CASSSDRASNEQYF. Full variable domain (outside the CDR3, taken from reference TRBV7-8 and TRBJ2-7): GAGVSQSPRYKVAKRGQDVALRCDPISGHVSLFWYQQALGQGPEFLTYFQNEAQLDKSGLPSDRFFAERPEGSVSTLKIQRTQQEDSAVYLCASSSDRASNEQYFGPGTRLTVT.

V usage is TRBV6-5 and J usage is TRBJ2-7; no clear D gene. V was trimmed by 3 bases and J by 0 bases, leaving 9 bases between them. The CDR3 consists of 14 residues. Germline-derived CDR1 and CDR2 are MNHEY and SVGAGI. This chain's CDR3 is CASSYDSASYEQYF. CDR3 nucleotide sequence: TGTGCCAGCAGTTATGACTCCGCCTCCTACGAGCAGTACTTC.